A single T cell receptor beta chain is shown here with its context. The antigen remains undetermined. MiXCR re-clonotyped the PCR reads for TCRdb. The data contain 15,000 to 20,000 clones, more than 35% of them singletons. The CDR3 runs to 15 residues. The V and J ends lost 2 bases and 0 bases respectively, with 8 bases between them. Germline-derived CDR1 and CDR2 are SGHTA and FQGTGA. The data stem from a study of metastatic and nonmetastatic thyroid tumors. Across the whole study: Malignant thyroid and benign thyroid patients provided blood and tumor or nodule tissue whose repertoires were compared. Points from the study as a whole: Significantly greater TCR beta diversity was reportedly found in malignant thyroid tumors than in benign nodules (in blood and tumor).

Every patient underwent thyroid surgery untreated. The chain links TRBV7-3 to TRBJ2-1; D not resolved. Source material: tumor tissue. This receptor was obtained from a female donor with papillary thyroid cancer or a benign thyroid nodule (not recorded which). Some clones in this sample may be carry-over from other donors' samples. The CDR3 coding sequence is TGTGCCAGCAGCTTAGGTCCGAGCTCCTACAATGAGCAGTTCTTC. Translation gives CASSLGPSSYNEQFF.